The 26 T cell receptor beta chains given below trace back to one sample, sequenced in a study of cytomegalovirus exposure and HLA in healthy donors. PCR was performed using 60 Vbeta and 13 Jbeta primers. The table came from immunoSEQ multiplex PCR; TCRdb's copy has only in-frame clones and leaves some out. The top ten clones hold more than 7.5% of a sample with around 62,000 clones, around 80% of them seen once. Sequenced sample: PBMCs. All receptors derive from a man aged 35 to 55 in good health and CMV-seronegative.

This rearrangement joins TRBV29-1 to TRBJ1-2; D gene unclear. Trimming pared 4 bases from V and 8 bases from J, leaving 11 bases between. The CDR3 consists of 11 residues. The V gene's germline CDR1 is SQVTM and CDR2 ANQGSEA. In DNA, the CDR3 is TGCAGCGTTGCCGGGAGTGAGGGCTACACCTTC. The encoded protein is CSVAGSEGYTF.

The chain recombines TRBV2 with TRBJ2-5; possible D gene TRBD1, 5 bases. The CDR3 is made up of 15 amino acids. Germline CDR1 SNHLY, CDR2 FYNNEI. V was trimmed by 6 bases and J by 4 bases, leaving 18 bases between them. The CDR3: CASSPSQGGRETQYF. The CDR3 DNA is TGTGCCAGCAGCCCAAGTCAGGGTGGGCGAGAGACCCAGTACTTC.

This rearrangement joins TRBV29-1 to TRBJ1-2, with 8 positions matching TRBD1. The CDR3 runs 17 residues. V was pared by 3 bases and J by 4 bases, with 16 bases of the junction left unmatched. Germline V lookup: CDR1 SQVTM, CDR2 ANQGSEA. The CDR3 sequence: CSVDPIVPGQVAYGYTF. In nucleotides, the CDR3 is TGCAGCGTTGACCCCATCGTTCCGGGACAGGTCGCCTATGGCTACACCTTC.

This sequence joins TRBV7-2 and TRBJ2-1, with D maybe TRBD1 (5 bases). Between the trimmed V and J ends, which lost 2 bases and 8 bases, there was a span of 16 bases. CDR1 is SGHTA, CDR2 FQGNSA, per germline. The CDR3 consists of 15 residues. The CDR3 nucleotides read TGTGCCAGCAGCTTAAGTCAGGGTCGAAATGATGAGCAGTTCTTC. Amino acid sequence: CASSLSQGRNDEQFF. Drawing the rest from reference TRBV7-2 and TRBJ2-1, the complete variable domain is GAGVSQSPSNKVTEKGKDVELRCDPISGHTALYWYRQSLGQGLEFLIYFQGNSAPDKSGLPSDRFSAERTGGSVSTLTIQRTQQEDSAVYLCASSLSQGRNDEQFFGPGTRLTVL.

J is TRBJ2-2 and V is TRBV6-5; D possibly corresponds to TRBD2 (6 bases). The CDR3 is 15 amino acids. V was trimmed by 6 bases and J by 6 bases, leaving 17 bases between them. Germline V CDR1 and CDR2: MNHEY, SVGAGI. The CDR3 DNA is TGTGCCAGCAGACGCGCGGGGCCCGGGGCCGGGGAGCTGTTTTTT. Protein sequence: CASRRAGPGAGELFF.

A few counts support this clone. The chain uses TRBV2 and TRBJ1-5; TRBD1 matches 9 bases. CDR1 SNHLY and CDR2 FYNNEI come from the germline V gene. The CDR3 sequence is 16 residues long. The ends lost 4 bases at V and 4 bases at J; junction bases unmatched: 8. CDR3 sequence reads: CASSGDRDDGNQPQHF. The CDR3 DNA is TGTGCCAGCAGTGGGGACAGGGATGACGGAAATCAGCCCCAGCATTTT.

The chain has TRBV7-7 and TRBJ2-3; 8 bases line up with TRBD1. The CDR3 length is 15 residues. Germline CDR1 is SSHAT and CDR2 is FNYEAQ (reference sequence). With 1 base clipped from V and 0 bases from J, the junction kept 0 bases outside the gene matches. The DNA of the CDR3 is TGTGCCAGCAGCTTAGGGGACAGGAGCACAGATACGCAGTATTTT. Protein: CASSLGDRSTDTQYF.

The chain links TRBV6-5 to TRBJ1-2; a possible D gene is TRBD1 (5 bases). V was clipped by 4 bases and J by 6 bases, with 15 bases between them. Germline values: CDR1 MNHEY, CDR2 SVGAGI. The CDR3 totals 14 residues. The CDR3 bases are TGTGCCAGCAGTTCCGGCAGGGTATTGGATGGCTACACCTTC. It encodes CASSSGRVLDGYTF.

The chain links TRBV18 to TRBJ1-3; D uncertain. The CDR3 runs to 14 residues. CDR1 is KGHSH, CDR2 LQKENI, per germline. V lost 0 bases to trimming and J lost 4 bases, with 7 bases between them. CDR3 sequence: CASSPPIEGNTIYF. CDR3 nucleotide sequence: TGTGCCAGCTCACCACCCATAGAAGGAAACACCATATATTTT.

The J gene is TRBJ2-5, the V gene TRBV27; TRBD1 matches at 12 bases. Germline V lookup: CDR1 MNHEY, CDR2 SMNVEV (reference sequence). V gave up 4 bases and J gave up 5 bases; unmatched junction bases: 5. The CDR3 totals 15 residues. The CDR3 sequence: CASSSGTGGRETQYF. CDR3 DNA sequence: TGTGCCAGCAGTTCCGGGACAGGGGGCCGGGAGACCCAGTACTTC.

The chain joins TRBV4-1 to TRBJ2-3; D ambiguous. Germline-derived CDR1 and CDR2 are MGHRA and YSYEKL. Trimming took off 4 bases at V and 0 bases at J, with 14 bases between the two ends. This CDR3 has 16 residues. For the CDR3, the DNA is TGCGCCAGCAGCCGGGTCTTCAGCGAAAGCACAGATACGCAGTATTTT. It codes for CASSRVFSESTDTQYF.

This clone was recorded only once. The rearrangement joins TRBV5-1 to TRBJ2-7; D is possibly TRBD1 (6 bases). Trimming took off 0 bases at V and 2 bases at J, with 9 bases between the two ends. The V gene's germline CDR1 is SGHRS and CDR2 YFSETQ. The CDR3 contains 14 residues. The CDR3 bases are TGCGCCAGCAGCTTGGTAGGGGGAACCTACGAGCAGTACTTC. It codes for CASSLVGGTYEQYF. The whole variable domain, remainder taken from reference TRBV5-1 and TRBJ2-7, is KAGVTQTPRYLIKTRGQQVTLSCSPISGHRSVSWYQQTPGQGLQFLFEYFSETQRNKGNFPGRFSGRQFSNSRSEMNVSTLELGDSALYLCASSLVGGTYEQYFGPGTRLTVT.

The J gene is TRBJ2-5, the V gene TRBV5-1; the match to TRBD2 covers 7 bases. The CDR3 sequence is 14 residues long. Trimming removed 0 bases from V and 4 bases from J; junction bases left unmatched: 3. From germline, CDR1 is SGHRS and CDR2 YFSETQ. The CDR3 nucleotides are TGCGCCAGCAGCTTGGGTGGACTAGGAGAGACCCAGTACTTC. It is translated as CASSLGGLGETQYF.

V is TRBV5-1 and J is TRBJ1-2; 8 bases are a match to TRBD1. The CDR3 extends over 14 amino acids. J was trimmed by 6 bases and V by 2 bases; bases with no gene match: 6. CDR1 is SGHRS and CDR2 is YFSETQ in the germline V gene. CDR3 sequence: CASSFAGGTDGYTF. The CDR3 DNA reads as TGCGCCAGCAGCTTTGCAGGGGGCACTGATGGCTACACCTTC.

This sequence joins TRBV2 and TRBJ2-1; 10 bases align to TRBD2. This CDR3 spans 15 amino acids. CDR1 is SNHLY, CDR2 FYNNEI, per germline. V gave up 6 bases and J gave up 8 bases; unmatched junction bases: 10. The CDR3 here is CASSWSGGARDEQFF. The CDR3 DNA sequence: TGTGCCAGCAGCTGGAGCGGGGGGGCCCGGGATGAGCAGTTCTTC.

This rearrangement joins TRBV19 to TRBJ2-2; 9 nucleotides align to TRBD2. With V trimmed by 9 bases and J by 0 bases, 14 bases remained unmatched. Per germline, CDR1 LNHDA and CDR2 SQIVND (reference sequence). There are 18 residues in the CDR3. The CDR3 reads CASDEDSGSVANTGELFF. The CDR3, as DNA: TGTGCCAGCGACGAGGATAGCGGGAGTGTTGCGAACACCGGGGAGCTGTTTTTT.

This clone was observed a single time. This chain links TRBV19 with TRBJ2-1; TRBD2 agrees at 7 bases. CDR3 size: 14 residues. The ends lost 8 bases at V and 2 bases at J; junction bases unmatched: 6. Per germline, CDR1 LNHDA and CDR2 SQIVND (reference sequence). The CDR3, as DNA: TGTGCCAGTTCCTGGGGGGGGGCCTACAATGAGCAGTTCTTC. Protein: CASSWGGAYNEQFF. The full variable domain, rest sourced from reference TRBV19 and TRBJ2-1, is DGGITQSPKYLFRKEGQNVTLSCEQNLNHDAMYWYRQDPGQGLRLIYYSQIVNDFQKGDIAEGYSVSREKKESFPLTVTSAQKNPTAFYLCASSWGGAYNEQFFGPGTRLTVL.

This chain uses TRBV5-1 with TRBJ2-1, with 9 bases aligning to TRBD2. Unmatched junction bases numbered 9, after V lost 4 bases and J lost 10 bases. The length of the CDR3 is 14 residues. Germline V gene sequence: CDR1 SGHRS, CDR2 YFSETQ. This CDR3 reads CASSPLAGEDEQFF. DNA for the CDR3: TGCGCCAGCAGCCCGTTAGCGGGAGAGGACGAGCAGTTCTTC.

CDR3 sequence: CASRRTSSNTGELFF. The CDR3 DNA sequence: TGTGCCAGCAGAAGGACTAGCTCAAACACCGGGGAGCTGTTTTTT. This chain links TRBV7-9 with TRBJ2-2, with 8 bases that match TRBD2. This CDR3 is 15 amino acids long. Germline V gene data show CDR1 as SEHNR and CDR2 as FQNEAQ (reference sequence). The V gene end was trimmed by 6 bases and the J gene end by 2 bases; junction bases not matched to a gene: 5.

The chain joins TRBV29-1 to TRBJ2-2; D gene uncertain. CDR1 is SQVTM and CDR2 is ANQGSEA in the germline V gene. This CDR3 is built from 15 residues. The V gene lost 4 bases and the J gene lost 0 bases, with 12 bases spanning the gap. The CDR3 sequence is CSVGSGFANTGELFF. In nucleotides, the CDR3 is TGCAGCGTTGGGTCGGGTTTTGCGAACACCGGGGAGCTGTTTTTT.

This clone was seen a handful of times. As DNA, the CDR3 is TGTGCCAGCAGCTTGGCGTTCTCAGGGGGTGAAAAACTGTTTTTT. It yields the protein CASSLAFSGGEKLFF. The chain carries TRBV5-6 and TRBJ1-4; 7 nucleotides agree with TRBD1. With V trimmed by 0 bases and J by 7 bases, 6 bases remained unmatched. The CDR3 sequence is 15 residues long. Germline CDR1 reads SGHDT; CDR2 reads YYEEEE.

This sequence joins TRBV29-1 and TRBJ2-1; 15 bases fit TRBD2. There are 20 residues in the CDR3. Unmatched junction bases numbered 13, after V lost 4 bases and J lost 0 bases. Germline V gives CDR1 SQVTM, CDR2 ANQGSEA. CDR3 bases: TGCAGCGTTGTGGGGCGGCCCGGGACTAGCGGGAGGAGCTCCTACAATGAGCAGTTCTTC. This translates into CSVVGRPGTSGRSSYNEQFF.

The chain links TRBV29-1 to TRBJ2-2; 12 bases agree with TRBD2. The ends lost 6 bases at V and 3 bases at J; junction bases unmatched: 8. The CDR3 covers 16 residues. Germline V CDR1 and CDR2: SQVTM, ANQGSEA. The CDR3 is CSVRPTSGRYTGELFF. CDR3 coding DNA: TGCAGCGTCCGACCGACTAGCGGGAGATACACCGGGGAGCTGTTTTTT.

This rearrangement joins TRBV7-2 to TRBJ2-5; D may be TRBD2 (5 bases). The J call is uncertain, as TRBJ2-7 better fits the DNA end. From germline, CDR1 is SGHTA and CDR2 FQGNSA. The CDR3 is made up of 15 amino acids. The CDR3 DNA is TGTGCCAGCAGCTTAGGGGTGGGAGAGGCCTACGAGCAGTACTTC. It yields the protein CASSLGVGEAYEQYF.

V usage is TRBV18 and J usage is TRBJ2-5; D unclear. The germline gives CDR1 KGHSH, CDR2 LQKENI. CDR3 length equals 16 residues. The V and J ends lost 2 bases and 1 base respectively, with 14 bases between them. CDR3 sequence: CASSPSRVRRQETQYF. CDR3 DNA: TGTGCCAGCTCACCATCCCGGGTGAGGCGCCAAGAGACCCAGTACTTC.

This sequence joins TRBV6-1 and TRBJ2-7; 9 bases match TRBD1. The CDR3 consists of 15 residues. Trimming removed 2 bases from V and 2 bases from J; junction bases left unmatched: 4. Germline assignment: CDR1 MNHNS and CDR2 SASEGT. The CDR3 sequence is CASSERDRAAYEQYF. Written as DNA, the CDR3 is TGTGCCAGCAGTGAACGGGACAGGGCCGCCTACGAGCAGTACTTC.